The clone carrying this T cell receptor beta chain has just a few counts. TCRdb reanalysed the 5' RACE reads using MiXCR and keeps one entry per CDR3 protein. The sample lists under 50,000 distinct CDR3 sequences; 25% to 30% were seen once. The record originates from a study of T-cell memory formation after mild COVID-19. V was pared by 5 bases and J by 3 bases, with 11 bases of the junction left unmatched. Germline values: CDR1 SGHRS, CDR2 YFSETQ. This CDR3 contains 15 residues. This sequence was found in a man aged 18 to 29 who had mild COVID-19 (a few samples of this study predate the infection). Cell type and time point are not known. Source material: PBMCs or a T cell subset sorted from them (not recorded which). The rearrangement links TRBV5-1 to TRBJ2-7, with 7 positions matching TRBD2. This CDR3 reads CASRSGLRENYEQYF. CDR3 DNA sequence: TGCGCCAGCAGGTCCGGGTTGCGGGAGAACTACGAGCAGTACTTC. Based on the CDR3 plus reference TRBV5-1 and TRBJ2-7, the full variable domain is KAGVTQTPRYLIKTRGQQVTLSCSPISGHRSVSWYQQTPGQGLQFLFEYFSETQRNKGNFPGRFSGRQFSNSRSEMNVSTLELGDSALYLCASRSGLRENYEQYFGPGTRLTVT.